This entry is about one T cell receptor (beta chain). Its antigen is not known. The germline gene is not matched at one end of the junction; a read error may be the cause. The sample's time point: longitudinal time-point 2. TCRdb called the 5' RACE reads again in MiXCR, with one record for every CDR3 protein. The sample yields about 33,000 distinct CDR3 sequences, about 13% seen once. The data originate from a study of neurological immune-mediated disorders. Findings and limits, study-wide: None of the CDR3 amino acid sequences in expanded clones turned up in more than one subject, which points to private repertoires in all groups. Patients with HTLV-1-associated myelopathy showed the most TCR clonal expansion. Those with multiple sclerosis showed the least, falling below healthy controls.

This CDR3 region has 13 residues. Per the germline V gene, CDR1 is GTSNPN and CDR2 is SVGIG (reference sequence). Sequencing used PBMCs. The receptor was derived from a woman between 40 and 55 years old in good health. This chain joins TRBV30 and TRBJ1-5; the D gene is possibly TRBD1 (5 bases). The CDR3 bases are TGTGCCTACTCTGCTGGGGCCAGGACGCCCCGGCATTTT. Translated, it gives CAYSAGARTPRHF.